The T cell receptor beta chain described here comes from a study of control samples from healthy donors and cancer patients. Profiling relied on immunoSEQ multiplex PCR, and the TCRdb table lists in-frame clones only, not all of them. The table records more than 110,000 clones, approximately 90% of them present only once. The CDR3 is 13 amino acids. The J segment lost 10 bases and the V segment lost 9 bases, leaving 9 bases of the junction unmatched. CDR1 is ENHRY, CDR2 SYGVKD, per germline. What was sequenced was blood. The clonotype comes from a woman aged 25 to 45 in good health. V is TRBV10-3 and J is TRBJ1-6; TRBD1 matches 7 bases. The CDR3 coding sequence is TGTGCCATAGGACAGGAGAGAGGATCACCCCTCCACTTT. It encodes CAIGQERGSPLHF.